A single sample gave rise to the 30 T cell receptor beta chains below, sequenced in a study of T cell responses to AZD1222 COVID-19 vaccine. The method was immunoSEQ multiplex PCR; TCRdb's version includes in-frame clones alone and lacks a portion of them. The sample lists roughly 100,000 clones, 80% to 95% seen once, with roughly 8% in the top ten. This material consisted of peripheral blood, taken 28 days after the second AZD1222 dose. Receptors were obtained from an adult who received the AZD1222 COVID-19 vaccine.

The rearrangement links TRBV6-2 or TRBV6-3 to TRBJ1-2; possible D gene TRBD1, 6 bases. The V and J ends lost 0 bases and 4 bases respectively, with 15 bases between them. Germline V gene lookup returns CDR1 MNHEY and CDR2 SVGEGT. This CDR3 is built from 16 residues. The CDR3 DNA follows: TGTGCCAGCAGTTACTCGGGGACACCTATCGGCTATGGCTACACCTTC. Protein sequence: CASSYSGTPIGYGYTF.

The V gene is TRBV5-4, the J gene TRBJ1-2; no clear D gene. Trimming took off 4 bases at V and 0 bases at J, with 10 bases between the two ends. The germline V gene has CDR1 SGHNT and CDR2 YYREEE (reference sequence). This CDR3 comprises 14 residues. The CDR3 region has the DNA TGTGCCAGCAGCGGCCCCCCAGCTAACTATGGCTACACCTTC. Encoded protein: CASSGPPANYGYTF. Based on the CDR3 plus reference TRBV5-4 and TRBJ1-2, the full variable domain is ETGVTQSPTHLIKTRGQQVTLRCSSQSGHNTVSWYQQALGQGPQFIFQYYREEENGRGNFPPRFSGLQFPNYSSELNVNALELDDSALYLCASSGPPANYGYTFGSGTRLTVV.

The rearrangement uses TRBV7-9 and TRBJ1-1; D unclear. Trimming left V 5 bases short and J 1 base short, with 14 bases between. CDR3 length equals 15 residues. From germline, CDR1 is SEHNR and CDR2 FQNEAQ (reference sequence). The CDR3 loop reads CASSPTGDRNTEAFF. The CDR3 region has the DNA TGTGCCAGCAGCCCTACGGGCGATCGGAACACTGAAGCTTTCTTT.

A remark on this clone: Compared with germline, one end of the junction differs, possibly owing to a read error. This rearrangement joins TRBV13 to TRBJ1-5, with D maybe TRBD1 (5 bases). The CDR3 consists of 13 residues. Germline CDR1 PRHDT, CDR2 FYEKMQ (reference sequence). The CDR3 protein is CASSVGTNQPQHF. The CDR3, as DNA: TGTGCCAGCAGCGTAGGGACCAACCAGCCCCAGCATTTT.

The gene calls are TRBV2 and TRBJ2-1; 9 nucleotides line up with TRBD2. Trimming at V came to 6 bases and at J to 3 bases, leaving 21 bases not matched to a gene. Per germline, CDR1 SNHLY and CDR2 FYNNEI. This CDR3 contains 20 residues. As DNA, the CDR3 is TGTGCCAGCAGGGGGAGCAAGCGGGGGGCCTCCCGGTTGTACTACAATGAGCAGTTCTTC. Its translation is CASRGSKRGASRLYYNEQFF.

This clone was recorded once. V is TRBV5-1 and J is TRBJ1-6; weak D call: TRBD1 (6 bases). The CDR3 consists of 13 residues. CDR1 and CDR2 from the germline V gene are SGHRS and YFSETQ. Trimming pared 7 bases from V and 7 bases from J, leaving 12 bases between. The CDR3 loop is CASAGGENSPLHF. As DNA, the CDR3 is TGCGCCAGCGCCGGGGGCGAGAATTCACCCCTCCACTTT.

This clone has a single count. This rearrangement joins TRBV30 to TRBJ2-1; tentatively, D is TRBD2 (5 bases). Trimming left V 1 base short and J 7 bases short, with 14 bases between. This CDR3 spans 14 amino acids. Germline CDR1 GTSNPN, CDR2 SVGIG (reference sequence). The CDR3 DNA sequence: TGTGCCTGGAGTGACCCAAGAAGCGGAAATGAGCAGTTCTTC. This translates into CAWSDPRSGNEQFF.

This clone was detected once. This chain uses TRBV7-2 with TRBJ2-7; 11 positions agree with TRBD2. CDR1 SGHTA and CDR2 FQGNSA come from the germline V gene. Trimming at V came to 5 bases and at J to 0 bases, leaving 3 bases not matched to a gene. The length of the CDR3 is 15 residues. The CDR3 spells CASSISGGVSYEQYF. CDR3 in DNA: TGTGCCAGCAGCATTAGCGGGGGGGTCTCCTACGAGCAGTACTTC.

V is TRBV7-2 and J is TRBJ1-4; possible D gene TRBD1, 5 bases. This CDR3 region has 15 residues. The germline gives CDR1 SGHTA, CDR2 FQGNSA. V was clipped by 5 bases and J by 5 bases, with 15 bases between them. CDR3 amino acids: CASSPKHGGNEKLFF. The CDR3 region has the DNA TGTGCCAGCAGCCCCAAACATGGGGGAAATGAAAAACTGTTTTTT.

This clone was observed a handful of times. The V gene is TRBV7-8, the J gene TRBJ1-3; D unclear. Trimming took off 8 bases at V and 3 bases at J, with 14 bases between the two ends. The CDR3 runs 14 residues. CDR1 is SGHVS and CDR2 is FQNEAQ in the germline V gene. CDR3 region: CASGGRVFGNTIYF. The CDR3 DNA reads as TGTGCCAGCGGCGGCCGGGTATTTGGAAACACCATATATTTT.

A few counts support this clone. The V and J genes are TRBV5-1 and TRBJ2-7; D may correspond to TRBD1 or TRBD2 (6 bases each). Trimming cost V 2 bases and J 2 bases, with 23 bases left between them. CDR3 length equals 18 residues. Germline V CDR1 and CDR2: SGHRS, YFSETQ. CDR3 in DNA: TGCGCCAGCAGCTTTCCCACGGGGGCAGGGAGTAACACCTACGAGCAGTACTTC. Its protein product is CASSFPTGAGSNTYEQYF.

This rearrangement joins TRBV27 to TRBJ1-5; unclear D gene. Deletions cut 11 bases from V and 2 bases from J, with 13 bases between. There are 13 residues in the CDR3. Germline CDR1 MNHEY, CDR2 SMNVEV (reference sequence). The DNA of the CDR3 is TGTGCCGGACCCCTAAATGGCAATCAGCCCCAGCATTTT. Translating gives CAGPLNGNQPQHF.

Comments on this clone: One junction end does not reproduce the germline sequence, and a read error may be involved. This sequence joins TRBV10-3 and TRBJ2-7; maybe TRBD2 (7 bases). The CDR3 consists of 12 residues. Germline CDR1 is ENHRY and CDR2 is SYGVKD. CDR3 residues: CAISDEGGRMDF. The CDR3 DNA follows: TGTGCCATCAGTGACGAGGGGGGGCGCATGGACTTC.

This clone was picked up one time. This CDR3 is CASKLGLSVRDEQFF. The CDR3 DNA follows: TGTGCCAGCAAATTGGGACTAAGTGTTAGGGATGAGCAGTTCTTC. This chain connects TRBV6-5 to TRBJ2-1, with TRBD2 matching 7 bases. V was pared by 7 bases and J by 8 bases, with 14 bases of the junction left unmatched. Germline V gene data show CDR1 as MNHEY and CDR2 as SVGAGI. This CDR3 spans 15 amino acids.

This rearrangement joins TRBV2 to TRBJ1-2; maybe TRBD1 (5 bases). V was pared by 5 bases and J by 5 bases, with 18 bases between. The germline CDR1 and CDR2 sequences are SNHLY and FYNNEI. The CDR3 is 15 amino acids. CDR3 loop: CASSFFEGDTYGYTF. The CDR3 region has the DNA TGTGCCAGCAGTTTTTTCGAAGGGGATACATATGGCTACACCTTC.

V gene TRBV5-5 combines with J gene TRBJ1-1; D perhaps matches TRBD1 (5 bases). From germline, CDR1 is SGHKS and CDR2 YYEKEE (reference sequence). Trimming removed 2 bases from V and 3 bases from J, with 14 bases in between. CDR3 length equals 15 residues. CDR3 DNA sequence: TGTGCCAGCAGCTTTTTAGTCGGGGCGGACACTGAAGCTTTCTTT. Its protein is CASSFLVGADTEAFF.

This chain connects TRBV7-3 to TRBJ1-2; possibly TRBD1 for D (5 bases). V was cut by 2 bases and J by 6 bases, with 10 bases left in between. The CDR3 has 13 amino acids. CDR1 is SGHTA and CDR2 is FQGTGA in the germline V gene. CDR3 nucleotide sequence: TGTGCCAGCAGCTTATCAGTAGGGGATGGCTACACCTTC. Amino acid sequence: CASSLSVGDGYTF.

The CDR3 DNA reads TGTGCCAGCAGCGGACTAGCGGGGCAAGAGACCCAGTACTTC. The encoded protein is CASSGLAGQETQYF. The genes are TRBV9 and TRBJ2-5, with 11 bases matching TRBD2. This CDR3 contains 14 residues. V shed 3 bases, J shed 2 bases, and the junction held 0 bases outside the gene matches. Germline values: CDR1 SGDLS, CDR2 YYNGEE.

The rearrangement joins TRBV7-8 to TRBJ2-7; 9 positions agree with TRBD1. Germline CDR1 and CDR2: SGHVS and FQNEAQ. The V segment lost 7 bases and the J segment 5 bases; nucleotides outside the gene matches: 6. The CDR3 totals 13 residues. Here the CDR3 DNA reads TGTGCCAGCACTGGGACAGGGAACGACGAGCAGTACTTC. Amino acid sequence: CASTGTGNDEQYF. The full variable domain, with the rest looked up from reference TRBV7-8 and TRBJ2-7, is GAGVSQSPRYKVAKRGQDVALRCDPISGHVSLFWYQQALGQGPEFLTYFQNEAQLDKSGLPSDRFFAERPEGSVSTLKIQRTQQEDSAVYLCASTGTGNDEQYFGPGTRLTVT.

The chain recombines TRBV7-3 with TRBJ1-5; D may be TRBD1 (6 bases). Per germline, CDR1 SGHTA and CDR2 FQGTGA. V dropped 8 bases and J dropped 2 bases, with 13 bases sitting between them. The CDR3 is 14 residues long. CDR3 region: CASLTGGRNQPQHF. CDR3 in DNA: TGTGCCAGCCTCACCGGGGGCCGCAATCAGCCCCAGCATTTT.

The rearrangement links TRBV19 to TRBJ2-3; TRBD2 agrees at 7 bases. Germline trimming cut 3 bases from V and 0 bases from J; bases unmatched to any gene: 3. The CDR3 covers 15 residues. Germline CDR1 is LNHDA and CDR2 is SQIVND (reference sequence). CDR3 bases: TGTGCCAGTAGTATCTTGCGGGGGAGCACAGATACGCAGTATTTT. Translating gives CASSILRGSTDTQYF. Variable domain in full (rest from reference TRBV19 and TRBJ2-3): DGGITQSPKYLFRKEGQNVTLSCEQNLNHDAMYWYRQDPGQGLRLIYYSQIVNDFQKGDIAEGYSVSREKKESFPLTVTSAQKNPTAFYLCASSILRGSTDTQYFGPGTRLTVL.

The chain has TRBV7-6 and TRBJ1-1; the D is unclear. Between the trimmed V and J ends, which lost 1 base and 5 bases, there was a span of 11 bases. Germline V gene sequence: CDR1 SGHVS, CDR2 FNYEAQ. This CDR3 is 14 amino acids long. CDR3 in DNA: TGTGCCAGCAGCTTAGGTCGGGGTAGAACTGAAGCTTTCTTT. It yields the protein CASSLGRGRTEAFF.

This chain links TRBV9 with TRBJ1-2; tentatively, D is TRBD1 (5 bases). Germline CDR1 SGDLS, CDR2 YYNGEE. The V end was cut by 2 bases, the J end by 10 bases, with 9 bases between. This CDR3 is built from 11 residues. CDR3 region: CASSVQGYYTF. The DNA of the CDR3 is TGTGCCAGCAGCGTGCAGGGCTACTACACCTTC.

The V gene is TRBV6-2 or TRBV6-3, the J gene TRBJ1-2, with D perhaps TRBD1 (6 bases). Germline V gene sequence: CDR1 MNHEY, CDR2 SVGEGT. The CDR3 is 15 residues long. V lost 6 bases and J lost 2, with 16 bases in between. CDR3 amino acids: CASSLPSGANYGYTF. The CDR3 nucleotides read TGTGCCAGCAGCCTGCCCTCAGGGGCCAACTATGGCTACACCTTC.

V usage is TRBV9 and J usage is TRBJ2-2; D gene ambiguous. V lost 0 bases and J lost 4, with 16 bases in between. CDR1 and CDR2 (germline): SGDLS, YYNGEE. The CDR3 runs 17 residues. CDR3 nucleotide sequence: TGTGCCAGCAGCGTAGAGGGTAGAGAGACCGGCACCGGGGAGCTGTTTTTT. Encoded protein: CASSVEGRETGTGELFF.

This rearrangement joins TRBV12-3 or TRBV12-4 to TRBJ1-2; D might be TRBD1 (6 bases). V dropped 4 bases and J dropped 8 bases, with 14 bases sitting between them. This CDR3 is built from 13 residues. The CDR3 region is CASSYGTTGGYTF. Here the CDR3 DNA reads TGTGCCAGCAGTTATGGGACAACGGGAGGCTACACCTTC.

The chain uses TRBV18 and TRBJ1-4, with TRBD1 as a possible D gene (5 bases). The CDR3 contains 11 residues. Trimming removed 5 bases at V and 13 bases at J, with 11 bases between. Germline V gives CDR1 KGHSH, CDR2 LQKENI. The CDR3 sequence: CASSSQGGLFF. The CDR3 nucleotides are TGTGCCAGCTCATCCCAGGGAGGACTGTTTTTT.

The chain couples TRBV7-6 to TRBJ2-3; 14 nucleotides agree with TRBD2. Trimming removed 2 bases from V and 0 bases from J; junction bases left unmatched: 13. Germline V gives CDR1 SGHVS, CDR2 FNYEAQ. This CDR3 has 21 amino acids. CDR3: CASSLPGLAGALAPSTDTQYF. The CDR3 coding sequence is TGTGCCAGCAGCTTACCGGGACTAGCGGGGGCCTTAGCCCCTAGCACAGATACGCAGTATTTT.

The chain combines TRBV6-2 or TRBV6-3 with TRBJ2-7; TRBD1 matches at 9 bases. The CDR3 covers 17 residues. Germline lookup yields CDR1 MNHEY and CDR2 SVGEGT. Unmatched junction bases numbered 15, after V lost 5 bases and J lost 4 bases. In DNA form, the CDR3 reads TGTGCCAGCAGTCTTGGACAGGGGAGTATTTCGGGATACGAGCAGTACTTC. Translation gives CASSLGQGSISGYEQYF.

The rearrangement uses TRBV14 and TRBJ1-1; no clear D gene. Germline CDR1 SGHDN, CDR2 FVKESK. The CDR3 totals 15 residues. Trimming shortened V by 1 base and J by 0 bases, and 9 bases separated the two germline ends. The CDR3 nucleotides read TGTGCCAGCAGCCAAGGTAGGGCCATGAACACTGAAGCTTTCTTT. It codes for CASSQGRAMNTEAFF.